These T cell receptor beta chains were read from a single sample in a study of T cells after yellow fever vaccination. TCRdb redid the calling of the 5' RACE reads with MiXCR, one entry per CDR3 protein. The data contain 150,000 to 200,000 distinct CDR3 sequences, 8% to 13% of them singletons. Here the sequenced sample was CD8+ T cells sorted from PBMCs, taken 15 days after the yellow fever booster vaccination. These receptors all come from a man aged 18 to 30 who received the YFV17D yellow fever vaccine. Each CDR3 is given with its conserved first and last residue. A D gene is named only where the DNA matches it firmly.

NA	TRBV4-3	CASSQVPPASANEQFF
NA	TRBV12-5	CASGLLAKTNYGYTF
TRBD1	TRBV4-2	CASSQDGWQGAYNEQFF
NA	TRBV27	CASTRGETQYF
TRBD2	TRBV7-7	CASSLGPSGGPGRGELFF
NA	TRBV27	CASSPGRFNTGELFF
NA	TRBV7-2	CASSSYPGYEQYF
NA	TRBV11-2	CASSLPGAYNEQFF
NA	TRBV5-1	CASSFLRTDYEQYF
TRBD2	TRBV11-3	CASSYGLAGGPYNEQFF
NA	TRBV4-1	CASSPQGRYSGNTIYF
NA	TRBV12-3/TRBV12-4	CASSFLAGQTDTQYF
TRBD2	TRBV28	CASLEAGGRPTEQYF
NA	TRBV18	CASSPERGTDTQYF
TRBD1	TRBV2	CASADREYYGYTF
NA	TRBV4-3	CASSQLLGGGTDTQYF
NA	TRBV11-2	CASSLVGTVYEQYF
TRBD1	TRBV7-3	CASSLTLGTAWAGELFF
TRBD1	TRBV5-1	CASSWTEGAITGELFF
NA	TRBV29-1	CSAQGGGSYEQYF
TRBD2	TRBV7-3	CASSSFGLAGGRDNEQFF
TRBD1	TRBV6-6	CASTTIRTGGTEAFF
NA	TRBV12-3/TRBV12-4	CASSFGNSYEQYF
TRBD1	TRBV29-1	CSVGRTGGGELFF
TRBD1	TRBV25-1	CASSEDREQETQYF
TRBD1	TRBV7-3	CASSVTPGQGVNGEPFF
NA	TRBV7-9	CASSFIPGQANYGYTF
TRBD1	TRBV7-9	CASSFPGGYGYTF
TRBD1	TRBV4-3	CASSQDRQGADTQYF
NA	TRBV7-9	CASSLASGPVYNEQFF